These 21 T cell receptor beta chains originate from one sample sequenced in a study of blood T cell repertoires in COVID-19. Data came from immunoSEQ multiplex PCR; TCRdb stores just in-frame clones and leaves some out. Seen here are about 51,000 clones, roughly 90% observed once, and the top ten hold 1% to 1.5%. Sequencing was performed on peripheral blood. The receptors come from a man between 60 and 75 years old with acute or convalescent COVID-19.

This chain joins TRBV6-2 or TRBV6-3 and TRBJ2-3; 12 nucleotides align to TRBD2. Germline-derived CDR1 and CDR2 are MNHEY and SVGEGT. After removal of 5 bases from V and 6 bases from J, the junction contained 3 bases not matched to a gene. This CDR3 comprises 14 residues. CDR3 coding DNA: TGTGCCAGCAGTCTAGCGGGGGGGCGGGATACGCAGTATTTT. It is translated as CASSLAGGRDTQYF.

This chain uses TRBV10-1 with TRBJ2-5, with D possibly being TRBD2 (7 bases). The CDR3 spans 14 residues. From germline, CDR1 is WNHNN and CDR2 SYGVQD (reference sequence). V was trimmed by 6 bases and J by 9 bases, leaving 20 bases between them. The CDR3 nucleotides are TGCGCCAGCAGCCCAGCGGGACAACGGGGTGCCCAGTACTTC. It is translated as CASSPAGQRGAQYF.

With regard to this clone: One end of the junction varies from germline; a read error may be responsible. This chain connects TRBV29-1 to TRBJ2-3, with 14 bases identical to TRBD2. CDR1 and CDR2 (germline): SQVTM, ANQGSEA. This CDR3 contains 16 residues. In nucleotides, the CDR3 is TGCAGCGTCGAAGGACTAGCGGGGGGACGCACAGATACGCAGTATTTT. Its protein is CSVEGLAGGRTDTQYF.

This clone occurred a few times. The chain combines TRBV2 with TRBJ1-5; TRBD1 aligns across 8 bases. CDR1 is SNHLY and CDR2 is FYNNEI in the germline V gene. The CDR3 runs 14 residues. V was pared by 8 bases and J by 0 bases, with 3 bases of the junction left unmatched. The CDR3 DNA reads as TGTGCCAGCGAGACAGGGGATAGCAATCAGCCCCAGCATTTT. Encoded protein: CASETGDSNQPQHF.

The chain combines TRBV6-6 with TRBJ2-2; D remains unclear. From germline, CDR1 is MNHNY and CDR2 SVGAGI (reference sequence). Trimming took off 4 bases at V and 4 bases at J, with 13 bases between the two ends. The CDR3 loop spans 15 amino acids. The CDR3 here is CASSSQRFVTGELFF. The CDR3 nucleotides read TGTGCCAGCAGTTCCCAGCGTTTCGTCACCGGGGAGCTGTTTTTT.

The J gene is TRBJ2-6, the V gene TRBV6-5, with unresolved D. The CDR3 covers 15 residues. Germline V gives CDR1 MNHEY, CDR2 SVGAGI. Trimming took 2 bases from V and 0 from J, leaving 5 bases between them. CDR3 DNA: TGTGCCAGCAGTTACCAGGACTCTGGGGCCAACGTCCTGACTTTC. It translates to CASSYQDSGANVLTF.

This chain joins TRBV5-6 and TRBJ1-2; TRBD1 matches 7 bases. Looked up from germline, CDR1 is SGHDT and CDR2 is YYEEEE. With 6 bases clipped from V and 8 bases from J, the junction kept 10 bases outside the gene matches. The CDR3 extends over 13 amino acids. In DNA form, the CDR3 reads TGTGCCAGCACCTCAGGGGGTCCTTTCGGCTACACCTTC. Amino acids: CASTSGGPFGYTF.

This clone showed up just a few times. This chain uses TRBV19 with TRBJ1-4, with 7 positions matching TRBD1. The CDR3 covers 16 residues. Germline CDR1 and CDR2: LNHDA and SQIVND (reference sequence). J was trimmed by 0 bases and V by 3 bases; bases with no gene match: 4. This CDR3 reads CASSIRQGATNEKLFF. The DNA for the CDR3 is TGTGCCAGTAGTATCCGACAGGGTGCAACTAATGAAAAACTGTTTTTT.

The V gene is TRBV18, the J gene TRBJ1-1, with TRBD1 identical over 9 bases. This CDR3 spans 15 amino acids. Germline CDR1 and CDR2: KGHSH and LQKENI. Germline trimming cut 0 bases from V and 13 bases from J; bases unmatched to any gene: 12. The CDR3 reads CASSPPMQIQGAVFF. CDR3 sequence (DNA): TGTGCCAGCTCACCACCTATGCAAATACAGGGGGCAGTTTTCTTT.

V is TRBV28 and J is TRBJ1-6; D may be TRBD1 (6 bases). V lost 7 bases, J lost 4 bases, and 14 bases lay in between. The CDR3 has 15 residues. CDR1 is MDHEN, CDR2 SYDVKM, per germline. CDR3 loop: CASTSRTAYNSPLHF. The CDR3 nucleotides read TGTGCCAGCACCTCCCGGACAGCTTATAATTCACCCCTCCACTTT. The full variable domain, with the rest looked up from reference TRBV28 and TRBJ1-6, is DVKVTQSSRYLVKRTGEKVFLECVQDMDHENMFWYRQDPGLGLRLIYFSYDVKMKEKGDIPEGYSVSREKKERFSLILESASTNQTSMYLCASTSRTAYNSPLHFGNGTRLTVT.

This rearrangement joins TRBV6-5 to TRBJ2-7, with 7 bases fitting TRBD2. The CDR3 is 14 amino acids. Per germline, CDR1 MNHEY and CDR2 SVGAGI. Trimming at V came to 8 bases and at J to 2 bases, leaving 9 bases not matched to a gene. DNA of the CDR3: TGTGCCAGCCGGGCGGGGGTACCCCCCTACGAGCAGTACTTC. Protein sequence: CASRAGVPPYEQYF.

The gene calls are TRBV29-1 and TRBJ1-2; 9 bases are a match to TRBD1. Germline CDR1 and CDR2: SQVTM and ANQGSEA. This CDR3 region has 13 residues. The J segment lost 4 bases and the V segment lost 6 bases, leaving 6 bases of the junction unmatched. CDR3 sequence reads: CSVSTGQGYGYTF. Written as DNA, the CDR3 is TGCAGCGTGAGTACGGGACAGGGCTATGGCTACACCTTC.

The chain couples TRBV5-1 to TRBJ1-4; D remains ambiguous. This CDR3 contains 16 residues. The germline V gene encodes CDR1 SGHRS and CDR2 YFSETQ. Deletions cut 0 bases from V and 3 bases from J, with 12 bases between. CDR3: CASSLASQVANEKLFF. The CDR3 coding sequence is TGCGCCAGCAGCTTGGCCTCGCAGGTGGCTAATGAAAAACTGTTTTTT.

The rearrangement uses TRBV5-8 and TRBJ2-5; the match to TRBD2 covers 10 bases. This CDR3 is built from 15 residues. Germline V gene data show CDR1 as SGHTS and CDR2 as YDEGEE. With V trimmed by 0 bases and J by 4 bases, 3 bases remained unmatched. CDR3 coding DNA: TGTGCCAGCAGCTTGGGTACTAGCGGGGCAGAGACCCAGTACTTC. Protein product: CASSLGTSGAETQYF.

The V gene is TRBV4-3, the J gene TRBJ2-6, with D possibly being TRBD1 (6 bases). V was trimmed by 0 bases and J by 0 bases, leaving 9 bases between them. The length of the CDR3 is 17 residues. CDR1 and CDR2 (germline): LGHNA, YSLEER. The CDR3 reads CASSQEGTNSGANVLTF. The CDR3 region has the DNA TGCGCCAGCAGCCAAGAGGGGACAAACTCTGGGGCCAACGTCCTGACTTTC.

The V and J genes are TRBV20-1 and TRBJ1-1; no clear D. The V end was cut by 3 bases, the J end by 11 bases, with 13 bases between. Germline values: CDR1 DFQATT, CDR2 SNEGSKA (reference sequence). The CDR3 consists of 11 residues. Here the CDR3 reads CSASLGVGAFF. CDR3 bases: TGCAGTGCTAGTCTCGGGGTAGGGGCTTTCTTT.

In nucleotides, the CDR3 is TGTGCCAGCAGCTTAGATGCGTGGTGGACAGATACGCAGTATTTT. This encodes CASSLDAWWTDTQYF. This chain links TRBV7-2 with TRBJ2-3; D is uncertain. Trimming stripped 1 base from V and 3 bases from J, with 11 bases between. From germline, CDR1 is SGHTA and CDR2 FQGNSA. This CDR3 has 15 residues.

This clone was detected once. V and J are TRBV5-4 and TRBJ2-3, with no clear D. V was cut by 4 bases and J by 0 bases, with 15 bases left in between. The CDR3 is made up of 16 amino acids. Germline CDR1 and CDR2: SGHNT and YYREEE (reference sequence). The CDR3 DNA reads as TGTGCCAGCAGCAATAGGAAGGCGGTTAGCACAGATACGCAGTATTTT. Translated: CASSNRKAVSTDTQYF.

The V and J genes are TRBV10-3 and TRBJ2-7; tentative D call: TRBD2 (7 bases). Trimming pared 6 bases from V and 2 bases from J, leaving 14 bases between. The CDR3 is 14 residues long. Germline values: CDR1 ENHRY, CDR2 SYGVKD. CDR3 coding DNA: TGTGCCATCAGCGGGGGGCCTACGGCCTACGAGCAGTACTTC. It yields the protein CAISGGPTAYEQYF.

This chain links TRBV19 with TRBJ1-4; TRBD1 might be the D (6 bases). The length of the CDR3 is 16 residues. Germline-derived CDR1 and CDR2 are LNHDA and SQIVND (reference sequence). Trimming cost V 3 bases and J 8 bases, with 19 bases left between them. The CDR3 loop reads CASSIFSGVPVEKLFF. The CDR3 coding sequence is TGTGCCAGTAGTATTTTTTCAGGGGTACCTGTGGAAAAACTGTTTTTT.

The chain employs TRBV7-6 and TRBJ2-7; 11 bases line up with TRBD1. V dropped 0 bases and J dropped 3; count of bases not matched to a gene: 1. CDR1 is SGHVS and CDR2 is FNYEAQ in the germline V gene. This CDR3 spans 15 amino acids. The DNA of the CDR3 is TGTGCCAGCAGCTTAGCCGGGACAGGGGGCTACGAGCAGTACTTC. It encodes CASSLAGTGGYEQYF.